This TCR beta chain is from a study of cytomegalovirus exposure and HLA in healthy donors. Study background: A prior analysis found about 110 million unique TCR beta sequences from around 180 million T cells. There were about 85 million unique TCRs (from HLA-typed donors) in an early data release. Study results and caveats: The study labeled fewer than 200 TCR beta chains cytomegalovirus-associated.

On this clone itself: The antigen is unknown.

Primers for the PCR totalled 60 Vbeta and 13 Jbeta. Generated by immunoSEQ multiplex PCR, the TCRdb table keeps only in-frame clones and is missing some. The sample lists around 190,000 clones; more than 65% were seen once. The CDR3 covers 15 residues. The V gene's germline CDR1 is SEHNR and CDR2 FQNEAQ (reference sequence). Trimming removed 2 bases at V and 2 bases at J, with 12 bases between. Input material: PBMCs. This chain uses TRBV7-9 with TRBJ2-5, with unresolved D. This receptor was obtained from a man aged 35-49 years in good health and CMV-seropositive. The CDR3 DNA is TGTGCCAGCAGCTTATACGCAGGTGGTCAAGAGACCCAGTACTTC. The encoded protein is CASSLYAGGQETQYF.